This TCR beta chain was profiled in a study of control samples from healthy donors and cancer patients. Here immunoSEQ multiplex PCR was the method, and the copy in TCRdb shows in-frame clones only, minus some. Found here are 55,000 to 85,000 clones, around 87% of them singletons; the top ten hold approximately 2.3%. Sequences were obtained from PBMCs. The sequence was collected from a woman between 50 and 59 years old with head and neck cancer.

The CDR3 reads CASSLGAGNYGYTF. CDR3 sequence (DNA): TGTGCCAGCAGCTTGGGGGCAGGGAACTATGGCTACACCTTC. The genes are TRBV5-5 and TRBJ1-2; D perhaps matches TRBD1 (5 bases). CDR1 and CDR2 from the germline V gene are SGHKS and YYEKEE (reference sequence). Between the trimmed V and J ends, which lost 0 bases and 2 bases, there was a span of 8 bases. The CDR3 totals 14 residues.